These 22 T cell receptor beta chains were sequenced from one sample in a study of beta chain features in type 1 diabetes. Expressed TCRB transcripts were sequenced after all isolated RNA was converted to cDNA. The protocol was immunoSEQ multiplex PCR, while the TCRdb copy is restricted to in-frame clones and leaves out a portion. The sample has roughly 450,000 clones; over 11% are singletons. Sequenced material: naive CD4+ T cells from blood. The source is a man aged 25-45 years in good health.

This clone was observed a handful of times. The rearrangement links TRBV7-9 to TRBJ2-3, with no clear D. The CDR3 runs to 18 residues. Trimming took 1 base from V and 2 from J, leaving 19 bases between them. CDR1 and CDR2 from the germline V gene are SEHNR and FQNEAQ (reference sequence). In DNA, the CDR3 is TGTGCCAGCAGCTTAGAGGTGAACAGAGCAAGGGTCACAGATACGCAGTATTTT. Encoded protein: CASSLEVNRARVTDTQYF.

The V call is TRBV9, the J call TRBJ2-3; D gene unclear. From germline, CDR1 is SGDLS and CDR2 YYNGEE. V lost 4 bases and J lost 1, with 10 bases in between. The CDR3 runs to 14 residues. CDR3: CASSSRPGTDTQYF. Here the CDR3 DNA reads TGTGCCAGCAGCTCTCGACCGGGCACAGATACGCAGTATTTT.

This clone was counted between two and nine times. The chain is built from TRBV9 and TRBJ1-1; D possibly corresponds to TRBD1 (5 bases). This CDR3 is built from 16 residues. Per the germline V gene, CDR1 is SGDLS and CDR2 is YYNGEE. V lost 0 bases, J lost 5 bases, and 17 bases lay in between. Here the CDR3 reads CASSVEGRAPNTEAFF. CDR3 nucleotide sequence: TGTGCCAGCAGCGTAGAGGGCAGGGCTCCGAATACTGAAGCTTTCTTT.

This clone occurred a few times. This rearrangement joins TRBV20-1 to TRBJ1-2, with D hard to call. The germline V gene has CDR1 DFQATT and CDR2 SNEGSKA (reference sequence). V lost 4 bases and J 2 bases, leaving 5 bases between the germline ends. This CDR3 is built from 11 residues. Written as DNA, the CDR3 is TGCAGTGCTAATAGCAACTATGGCTACACCTTC. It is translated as CSANSNYGYTF.

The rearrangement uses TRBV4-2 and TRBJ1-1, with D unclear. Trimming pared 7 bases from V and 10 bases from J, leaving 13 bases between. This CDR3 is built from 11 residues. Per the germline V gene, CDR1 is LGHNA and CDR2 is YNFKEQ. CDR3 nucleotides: TGTGCCAGCACCTTGGGCGGTCGAGCTTTCTTT. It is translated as CASTLGGRAFF.

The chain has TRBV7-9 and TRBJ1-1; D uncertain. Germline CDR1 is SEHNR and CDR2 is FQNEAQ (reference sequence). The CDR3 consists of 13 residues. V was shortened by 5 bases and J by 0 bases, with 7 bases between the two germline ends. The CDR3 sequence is CASSPLVNTEAFF. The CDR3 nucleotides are TGTGCCAGCAGCCCCTTAGTGAACACTGAAGCTTTCTTT.

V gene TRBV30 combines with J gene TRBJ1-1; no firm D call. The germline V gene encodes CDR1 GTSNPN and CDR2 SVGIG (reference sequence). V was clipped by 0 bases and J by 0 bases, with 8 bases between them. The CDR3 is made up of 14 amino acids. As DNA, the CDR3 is TGTGCCTGGAGTGTACCCAGACTGAACACTGAAGCTTTCTTT. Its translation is CAWSVPRLNTEAFF.

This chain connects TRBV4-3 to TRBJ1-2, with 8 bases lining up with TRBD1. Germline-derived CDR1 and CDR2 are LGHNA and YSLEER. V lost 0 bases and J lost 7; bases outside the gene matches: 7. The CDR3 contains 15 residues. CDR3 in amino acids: CASSQEGRGRGGYTF. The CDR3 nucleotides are TGCGCCAGCAGCCAAGAAGGCAGGGGGCGTGGTGGCTACACCTTC.

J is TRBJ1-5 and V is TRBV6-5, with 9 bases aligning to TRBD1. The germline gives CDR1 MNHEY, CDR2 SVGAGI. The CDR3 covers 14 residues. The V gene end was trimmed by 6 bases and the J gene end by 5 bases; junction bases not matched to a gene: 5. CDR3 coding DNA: TGTGCCAGCAGCACCGGGACAGGGTATCAGCCCCAGCATTTT. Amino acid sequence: CASSTGTGYQPQHF.

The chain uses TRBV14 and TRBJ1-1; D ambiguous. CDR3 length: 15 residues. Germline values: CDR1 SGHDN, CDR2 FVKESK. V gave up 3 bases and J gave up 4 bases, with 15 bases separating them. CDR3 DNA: TGTGCCAGCAGCCAGAGGACCGGGCGGTCCACTGAAGCTTTCTTT. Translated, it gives CASSQRTGRSTEAFF.

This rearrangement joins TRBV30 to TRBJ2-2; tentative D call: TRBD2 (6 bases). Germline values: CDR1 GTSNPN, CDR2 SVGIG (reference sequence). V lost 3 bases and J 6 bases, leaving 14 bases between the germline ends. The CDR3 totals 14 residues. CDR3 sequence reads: CAWSRLVGAGELFF. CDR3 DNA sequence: TGTGCCTGGAGCCGACTAGTAGGGGCCGGGGAGCTGTTTTTT.

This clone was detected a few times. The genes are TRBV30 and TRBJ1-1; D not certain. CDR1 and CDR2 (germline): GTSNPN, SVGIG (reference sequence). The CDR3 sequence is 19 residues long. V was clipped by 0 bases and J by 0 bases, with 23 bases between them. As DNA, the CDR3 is TGTGCCTGGAGTGTACCCTGGGGAGGCATCGACCTAATGAACACTGAAGCTTTCTTT. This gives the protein CAWSVPWGGIDLMNTEAFF.

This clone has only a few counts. In DNA, the CDR3 is TGTGCCAGCAGCGGACAGGGTGGTACAGATACGCAGTATTTT. It codes for CASSGQGGTDTQYF. The V call is TRBV6-1, the J call TRBJ2-3, with 8 bases lining up with TRBD1. With 6 bases clipped from V and 3 bases from J, the junction kept 5 bases outside the gene matches. The length of the CDR3 is 14 residues. Germline CDR1 reads MNHNS; CDR2 reads SASEGT.

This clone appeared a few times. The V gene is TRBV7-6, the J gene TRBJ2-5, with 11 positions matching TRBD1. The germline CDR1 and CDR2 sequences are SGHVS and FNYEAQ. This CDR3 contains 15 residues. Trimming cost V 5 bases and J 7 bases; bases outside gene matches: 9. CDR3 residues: CASSPGTGGRGTQYF. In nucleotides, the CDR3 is TGTGCCAGCAGCCCCGGGACAGGGGGTAGGGGGACCCAGTACTTC.

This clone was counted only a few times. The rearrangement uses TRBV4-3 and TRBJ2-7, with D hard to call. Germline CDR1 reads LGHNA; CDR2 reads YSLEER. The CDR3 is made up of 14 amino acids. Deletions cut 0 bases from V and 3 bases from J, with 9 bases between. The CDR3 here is CASSQEYGIYEQYF. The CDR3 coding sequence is TGCGCCAGCAGCCAAGAGTACGGAATCTACGAGCAGTACTTC.

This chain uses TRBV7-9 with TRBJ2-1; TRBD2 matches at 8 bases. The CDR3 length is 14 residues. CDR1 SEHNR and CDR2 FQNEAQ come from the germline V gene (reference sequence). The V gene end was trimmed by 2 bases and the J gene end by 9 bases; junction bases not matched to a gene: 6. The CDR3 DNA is TGTGCCAGCAGCTTACGGGGACTAGTGGTTGAGCAGTTCTTC. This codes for CASSLRGLVVEQFF.

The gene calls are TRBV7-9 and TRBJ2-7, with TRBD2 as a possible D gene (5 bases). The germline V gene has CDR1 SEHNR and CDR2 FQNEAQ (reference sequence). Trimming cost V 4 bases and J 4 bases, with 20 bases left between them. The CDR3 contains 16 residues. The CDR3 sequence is CASSSPRGLQLYEQYF. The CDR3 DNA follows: TGTGCCAGCAGCTCTCCTCGCGGGCTCCAACTTTACGAGCAGTACTTC.

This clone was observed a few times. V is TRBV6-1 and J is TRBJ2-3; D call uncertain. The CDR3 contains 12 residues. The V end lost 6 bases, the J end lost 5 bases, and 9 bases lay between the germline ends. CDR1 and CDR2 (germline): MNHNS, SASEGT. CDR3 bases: TGTGCCAGCAGATTCGGTTTAGATACGCAGTATTTT. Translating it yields CASRFGLDTQYF.

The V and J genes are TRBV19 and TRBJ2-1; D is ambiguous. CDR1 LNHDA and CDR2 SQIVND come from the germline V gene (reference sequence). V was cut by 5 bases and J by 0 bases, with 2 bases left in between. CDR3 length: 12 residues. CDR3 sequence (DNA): TGTGCCAGTAGTGTCTCCTACAATGAGCAGTTCTTC. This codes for CASSVSYNEQFF.

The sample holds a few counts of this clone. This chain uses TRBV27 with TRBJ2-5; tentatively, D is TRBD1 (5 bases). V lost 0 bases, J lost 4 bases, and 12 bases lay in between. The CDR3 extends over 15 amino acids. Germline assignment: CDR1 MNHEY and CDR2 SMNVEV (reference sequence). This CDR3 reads CASSLSGRDPETQYF. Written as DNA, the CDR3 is TGTGCCAGCAGTTTATCCGGCAGGGATCCAGAGACCCAGTACTTC.

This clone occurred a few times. The CDR3 sequence: CASSQNSGNVGTQYF. CDR3 coding DNA: TGTGCCAGCAGCCAAAACTCCGGGAATGTAGGGACCCAGTACTTC. The chain recombines TRBV7-8 with TRBJ2-5; D possibly corresponds to TRBD2 (5 bases). Germline values: CDR1 SGHVS, CDR2 FQNEAQ. V shed 5 bases and J shed 7 bases, with 20 bases lying between them. The CDR3 is 15 amino acids.

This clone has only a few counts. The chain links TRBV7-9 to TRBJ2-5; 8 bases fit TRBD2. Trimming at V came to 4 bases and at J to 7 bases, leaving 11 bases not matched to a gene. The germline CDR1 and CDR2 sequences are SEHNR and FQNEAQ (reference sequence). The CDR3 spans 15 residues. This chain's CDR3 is CASSSREGASGTQYF. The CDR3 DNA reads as TGTGCCAGCAGCTCCCGGGAGGGTGCAAGTGGGACCCAGTACTTC.